A selection of T cell receptor beta chains follows, all from one sample in a study of T cell repertoires in cytomegalovirus infection. MiXCR, run by TCRdb on the reads, gives a single entry per CDR3 protein. The sample carries about 350,000 distinct CDR3 sequences, roughly 34% recorded once. These TCRs are of unknown antigen specificity. The starting material was cultured PBMCs, obtained from culture after CMV antigen stimulation. These receptors were obtained from a human donor in good health (CMV status not recorded). Some clones in this sample may be carry-over from other donors' samples. CDR3s include the opening cysteine and the closing phenylalanine or tryptophan. A D gene is named only where the DNA matches it firmly. Rows give clone size only sometimes, using once, few, many, or a class for an expanded clone.

size: many; D: TRBD1; length: 18; V: TRBV7-2; J: TRBJ1-2; CDR3: CASSLLPGQGANDYGYTF; DNA: TGTGCCAGCAGCTTACTCCCGGGACAGGGGGCGAATGACTATGGCTACACCTTC
size: few; D: TRBD2; length: 18; V: TRBV7-2; J: TRBJ2-1; CDR3: CASSFNPTSGRVYNEQFF; DNA: TGTGCCAGCAGCTTTAACCCGACTAGCGGGAGGGTCTACAATGAGCAGTTCTTC
size: few; D: -; length: 16; V: TRBV2; J: TRBJ2-1; CDR3: CASSDIGGGPYNEQFF; DNA: TGTGCCAGCAGTGATATTGGGGGAGGCCCCTACAATGAGCAGTTCTTC
size: few; D: -; length: 15; V: TRBV12-3/TRBV12-4; J: TRBJ2-5; CDR3: CASSLRQGFKETQYF; DNA: TGTGCCAGCAGTTTAAGGCAGGGGTTTAAGGAGACCCAGTACTTC
size: -; D: -; length: 11; V: TRBV29-1; J: TRBJ1-1; CDR3: CSVLPNTEAFF; DNA: TGCAGCGTACTTCCCAACACTGAAGCTTTCTTT
size: few; D: -; length: 14; V: TRBV4-1; J: TRBJ2-3; CDR3: CASSQEGIRYTQYF; DNA: TGCGCCAGCAGCCAAGAAGGCATCCGTTATACGCAGTATTTT
size: many; D: -; length: 13; V: TRBV7-2; J: TRBJ2-5; CDR3: CASSLELQETQYF; DNA: TGTGCCAGCAGCTTAGAACTTCAAGAGACCCAGTACTTC
size: -; D: -; length: 14; V: TRBV5-4; J: TRBJ2-5; CDR3: CASSLAGAEETQYF; DNA: TGTGCCAGCAGCTTGGCCGGGGCGGAAGAGACCCAGTACTTC
size: few; D: -; length: 17; V: TRBV7-3; J: TRBJ1-2; CDR3: CASSPGGLVSGGYGYTF; DNA: TGTGCCAGCAGCCCCGGAGGATTAGTGAGCGGGGGATATGGCTACACCTTC
size: once; D: -; length: 14; V: TRBV19; J: TRBJ1-2; CDR3: CATSTQGKSFGYTF; DNA: TGTGCCACATCAACCCAGGGGAAATCATTTGGCTACACCTTC
size: few; D: -; length: 13; V: TRBV9; J: TRBJ1-1; CDR3: CASSVGSYTEAFF; DNA: TGTGCCAGCAGCGTAGGTAGCTACACTGAAGCTTTCTTT
size: -; D: TRBD1; length: 15; V: TRBV6-6; J: TRBJ2-5; CDR3: CASSRGTGGEETQYF; DNA: TGTGCCAGCAGTCGCGGGACAGGGGGCGAAGAGACCCAGTACTTC
size: -; D: -; length: 12; V: TRBV6-2/TRBV6-3; J: TRBJ1-2; CDR3: CASSYSEYGYTF; DNA: TGTGCCAGCAGTTACTCGGAGTATGGCTACACCTTC
size: -; D: -; length: 12; V: TRBV10-3; J: TRBJ1-3; CDR3: CAIRSCGNTIYF; DNA: TGTGCCATCAGGAGTTGTGGAAACACCATATATTTT
size: few; D: -; length: 15; V: TRBV2; J: TRBJ2-6; CDR3: CASLRRSPGANVLTF; DNA: TGTGCCAGCTTGAGGAGGTCCCCCGGGGCCAACGTCCTGACTTTC
size: few; D: -; length: 14; V: TRBV12-3/TRBV12-4; J: TRBJ1-1; CDR3: CASSSGLTDTEAFF; DNA: TGTGCCAGCAGTTCTGGGCTGACCGACACTGAAGCTTTCTTT
size: few; D: -; length: 14; V: TRBV10-3; J: TRBJ2-3; CDR3: CATVDGSQADTQYF; DNA: TGTGCCACCGTCGACGGGAGTCAGGCAGATACGCAGTATTTT
size: few; D: -; length: 15; V: TRBV28; J: TRBJ2-5; CDR3: CASSLWFRGQETQYF; DNA: TGTGCCAGCAGTTTATGGTTTAGGGGCCAAGAGACCCAGTACTTC
size: -; D: TRBD1; length: 18; V: TRBV28; J: TRBJ1-6; CDR3: CATRGSGTSNPYNSPLHF; DNA: TGTGCTACCAGGGGGTCAGGGACGTCGAACCCCTATAATTCACCCCTCCACTTT
size: many; D: TRBD1; length: 13; V: TRBV7-2; J: TRBJ2-4; CDR3: CASSLDRGSIQYF; DNA: TGTGCCAGCAGCTTAGACAGGGGTAGCATTCAGTACTTC
size: -; D: -; length: 15; V: TRBV5-4; J: TRBJ2-5; CDR3: CASSFGGRLQETQYF; DNA: TGTGCCAGCAGCTTTGGAGGCAGACTACAAGAGACCCAGTACTTC
size: few; D: TRBD1; length: 16; V: TRBV12-5; J: TRBJ1-2; CDR3: CASGNIVGQGAPGYTF; DNA: TGTGCTAGTGGGAATATCGTGGGACAGGGGGCACCAGGCTACACCTTC
size: few; D: -; length: 11; V: TRBV12-3/TRBV12-4; J: TRBJ1-1; CDR3: CASSPRSEAFF; DNA: TGTGCCAGCAGTCCCCGTTCTGAAGCTTTCTTT
size: few; D: TRBD1; length: 15; V: TRBV6-1; J: TRBJ1-4; CDR3: CASRRQGPGEGKLFF; DNA: TGTGCCAGCAGGCGACAGGGGCCGGGGGAGGGAAAACTGTTTTTT
size: many; D: -; length: 16; V: TRBV25-1; J: TRBJ2-1; CDR3: CASSEGLTSSYNEQFF; DNA: TGTGCCAGCAGTGAAGGGCTAACCAGCTCCTACAATGAGCAGTTCTTC
size: -; D: -; length: 16; V: TRBV19; J: TRBJ1-5; CDR3: CASSSSGWTSNQPQHF; DNA: TGTGCCAGTAGTTCCTCAGGGTGGACAAGCAATCAGCCCCAGCATTTT
size: -; D: -; length: 14; V: TRBV7-2; J: TRBJ1-1; CDR3: CASSLDRGAWEAFF; DNA: TGTGCCAGCAGCTTAGACCGGGGGGCATGGGAAGCTTTCTTT
size: few; D: TRBD1; length: 14; V: TRBV7-2; J: TRBJ1-5; CDR3: CASSFDRAGQPQHF; DNA: TGTGCCAGCAGCTTTGACAGGGCGGGTCAGCCCCAGCATTTT
size: many; D: TRBD2; length: 13; V: TRBV7-2; J: TRBJ2-1; CDR3: CASLAGAGNEQFF; DNA: TGTGCCAGCCTAGCGGGAGCCGGAAATGAGCAGTTCTTC
size: -; D: -; length: 14; V: TRBV6-5; J: TRBJ1-6; CDR3: CASSYSAVNSPLHF; DNA: TGTGCCAGCAGTTACTCGGCAGTCAATTCACCCCTCCACTTT
size: many; D: TRBD1; length: 15; V: TRBV7-2; J: TRBJ1-4; CDR3: CASSRQGATNEKLFF; DNA: TGTGCCAGCAGCCGACAGGGGGCAACTAATGAAAAACTGTTTTTT
size: few; D: TRBD2; length: 15; V: TRBV6-1; J: TRBJ2-4; CDR3: CASSYPAGGVNIQYF; DNA: TGTGCCAGCAGTTATCCAGCGGGAGGGGTAAACATTCAGTACTTC
size: -; D: -; length: 15; V: TRBV4-1; J: TRBJ1-5; CDR3: CASSKVPHSNQPQHF; DNA: TGCGCCAGCAGCAAAGTACCCCATAGCAATCAGCCCCAGCATTTT
size: -; D: -; length: 16; V: TRBV7-2; J: TRBJ1-2; CDR3: CASSLSPNIANYGYTF; DNA: TGTGCCAGCAGCTTATCCCCTAACATAGCTAACTATGGCTACACCTTC
size: few; D: TRBD1; length: 13; V: TRBV28; J: TRBJ1-1; CDR3: CASSLSDRNEAFF; DNA: TGTGCCAGCAGTTTATCGGACAGGAATGAAGCTTTCTTT
size: -; D: -; length: 13; V: TRBV4-1; J: TRBJ1-6; CDR3: CASSQVAKSPLHF; DNA: TGCGCCAGCAGCCAAGTTGCTAAATCACCCCTCCACTTT
size: -; D: TRBD1; length: 12; V: TRBV20-1; J: TRBJ1-1; CDR3: CSATGTDTEAFF; DNA: TGCAGTGCTACAGGGACAGACACTGAAGCTTTCTTT